The clone carrying this TCR beta chain was seen at least ten times. The antigen is unknown. CDR1 is SGHNT and CDR2 is YYREEE in the germline V gene (reference sequence). V was cut by 2 bases and J by 5 bases, with 7 bases left in between. The CDR3 is made up of 13 amino acids. The PCR made use of 60 Vbeta and 13 Jbeta primers. Only in-frame clones appear in the TCRdb table, and some are missing; sequencing was by immunoSEQ multiplex PCR. Counted here are some 120,000 clones, roughly 77% occurring once; the ten biggest clones make up 1.8%. This sample is part of a study of cytomegalovirus exposure and HLA in healthy donors. Study in general: Counted in an early data release were approximately 85 million unique TCRs from HLA-typed donors.

Broader study findings: Later analysis suggested most CMV-associated TCR beta chains were HLA-restricted. In a later analysis, V- and J-gene trimming of beta chains associated with a DCLRE1C missense variant, replicated independently. Per a prior analysis, the majority of TCR beta V segments were productive roughly 90% or roughly 30% of the time.

The sample was PBMCs. The rearrangement links TRBV5-4 to TRBJ1-4; the D is unclear. The sequence derives from a man aged 18 to 35 in good health and CMV-seronegative. The CDR3 DNA reads as TGTGCCAGCAGCTTTATTGAGAATGAAAAACTGTTTTTT. Translating gives CASSFIENEKLFF.